A selection of T cell receptor beta chains follows, all from one sample in a study of T cell responses to AZD1222 COVID-19 vaccine. Libraries were prepared by immunoSEQ multiplex PCR; TCRdb keeps only in-frame clonotypes and omits some of them. The table includes around 190,000 clones, approximately 89% detected once. The sequencing used peripheral blood, collected 28 days after the second AZD1222 dose. The receptor set was obtained from an adult who received the AZD1222 COVID-19 vaccine. Each CDR3 is given with its conserved first and last residue. D genes are given only for firm matches. Size values are once, few and many counts, or a class for expanded clones, and some rows have none.

TRBJ2-7,few,-,TRBV5-1,TGCGCCAGCAGCCTGATGACTTCAACCTACGAGCAGTACTTC,CASSLMTSTYEQYF
TRBJ1-1,-,-,TRBV7-9,TGTGCCAGCGCAATCCAGCCGAAGAACACTGAAGCTTTCTTT,CASAIQPKNTEAFF
TRBJ2-1,-,-,TRBV11-2,TGTGCCAGCAGCCCATCTAGTATTGAGCAGTTCTTC,CASSPSSIEQFF
TRBJ1-4,-,TRBD1,TRBV14,TGTGCCAGCAGCCATCTCCGGGACAGGGGTAATGAAAAACTGTTTTTT,CASSHLRDRGNEKLFF
TRBJ2-7,-,-,TRBV7-9,TGTGCCAGCAGCTTACGGTCGGGGGCAACCTACGAGCAGTACTTC,CASSLRSGATYEQYF
TRBJ2-5,-,-,TRBV27,TGTGCCAGCAGTTCCGGGCTGGAAGAGACCCAGTACTTC,CASSSGLEETQYF
TRBJ2-3,-,-,TRBV10-3,TGTGCCATCAGTGAGGAGACAGATACGCAGTATTTT,CAISEETDTQYF
TRBJ1-2,-,-,TRBV30,TGTGCCTGGAATCCATCAATCCTCGGACGGATCAACAGTGGCTACACCTTC,CAWNPSILGRINSGYTF
TRBJ1-6,-,-,TRBV5-1,TGCGCCAGCAGCTCGTCGGTAGGGGGGAATTCACCCCTCCACTTT,CASSSSVGGNSPLHF
TRBJ2-3,-,TRBD2,TRBV5-4,TGTGCCAGCAGCCTTAAGCGGGAGCTAACAGATACGCAGTATTTT,CASSLKRELTDTQYF
TRBJ1-4,-,TRBD1,TRBV15,TGTGCCACCAGCAGACAGGGGGCAACTAATGAAAAACTGTTTTTT,CATSRQGATNEKLFF
TRBJ1-2,-,-,TRBV2,TGTGCCAGCAGTGAAGGGCGGGCGGGGGTTTATGGCTACACCTTC,CASSEGRAGVYGYTF
TRBJ2-7,-,-,TRBV6-6,TGTGCCAGCAGCGGCACCGGGTCCTTTTCCTACGAGCAGTACTTC,CASSGTGSFSYEQYF
TRBJ2-2,-,-,TRBV29-1,TGCAGCGTGACGACCCCCGGGACGAGCACCGGGGAGCTGTTTTTT,CSVTTPGTSTGELFF
TRBJ2-1,-,TRBD2,TRBV5-1,TGCGCCAGCAGCCCGACTAGCAACTCCTACAATGAGCAGTTCTTC,CASSPTSNSYNEQFF
TRBJ2-1,once,-,TRBV30,TGTGCCTGGAGTTCGGGGGCGAATGAGCAGTTCTTC,CAWSSGANEQFF
TRBJ1-2,-,-,TRBV6-5,TGTGCCAGCAGATTGACGGCCCACTATGGCTACACCTTC,CASRLTAHYGYTF
TRBJ1-4,-,-,TRBV5-1,TGCGCCAGCAGCTTGGCACCAGGAGCAAGAACTAATGAAAAACTGTTTTTT,CASSLAPGARTNEKLFF
TRBJ1-2,-,-,TRBV5-4,TGTGCCAGCAGCTTAGGTCAGGTGCTAAACTATGGCTACACCTTC,CASSLGQVLNYGYTF
TRBJ1-6,-,-,TRBV21-1,TGTGCCAGCAGCAAAGACCGAAGCTCCTATAATTCACCCCTCCACTTT,CASSKDRSSYNSPLHF
TRBJ1-1,once,TRBD1,TRBV3-1/TRBV3-2,TGTGCCAGCAGCCAACCTAGGACAGGGAACACTGAAGCTTTCTTT,CASSQPRTGNTEAFF
TRBJ2-5,few,TRBD1,TRBV18,TGTGCCAGCTCAGCAACGACAGGGGGAGAGACCCAGTACTTC,CASSATTGGETQYF
TRBJ1-2,-,-,TRBV2,TGTGCCAGCTCGGAGCAGAACTATGGCTACACCTTC,CASSEQNYGYTF